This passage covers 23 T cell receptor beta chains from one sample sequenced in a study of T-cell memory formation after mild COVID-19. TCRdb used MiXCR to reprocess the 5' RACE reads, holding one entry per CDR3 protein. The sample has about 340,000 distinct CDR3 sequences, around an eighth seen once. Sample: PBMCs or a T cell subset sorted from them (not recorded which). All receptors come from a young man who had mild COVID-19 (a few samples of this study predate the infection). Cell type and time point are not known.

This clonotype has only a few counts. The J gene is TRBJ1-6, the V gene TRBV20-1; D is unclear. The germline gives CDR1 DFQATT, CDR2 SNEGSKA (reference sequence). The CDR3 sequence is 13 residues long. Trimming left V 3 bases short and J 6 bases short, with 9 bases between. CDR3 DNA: TGCAGTGCTAGTCAGGTGGCTAATTCACCCCTCCACTTT. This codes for CSASQVANSPLHF.

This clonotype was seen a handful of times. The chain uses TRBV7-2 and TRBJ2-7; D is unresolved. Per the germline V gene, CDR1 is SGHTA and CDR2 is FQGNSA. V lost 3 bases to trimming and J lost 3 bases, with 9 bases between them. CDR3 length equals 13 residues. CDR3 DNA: TGTGCCAGCAGCTTCTCGGCGGTCTACGAGCAGTACTTC. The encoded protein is CASSFSAVYEQYF.

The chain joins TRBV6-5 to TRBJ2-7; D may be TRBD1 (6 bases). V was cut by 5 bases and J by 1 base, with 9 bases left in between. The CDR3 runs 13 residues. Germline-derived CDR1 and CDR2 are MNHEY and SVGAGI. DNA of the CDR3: TGTGCCAGCAGTGACAGGCGTTCCTACGAGCAGTACGTC. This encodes CASSDRRSYEQYV.

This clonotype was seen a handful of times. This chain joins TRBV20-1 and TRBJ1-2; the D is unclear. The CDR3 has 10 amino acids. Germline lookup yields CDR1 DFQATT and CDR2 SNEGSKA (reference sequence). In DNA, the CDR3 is TGCAGCCCCTCGGGGAACGGCTACACCTTC. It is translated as CSPSGNGYTF.

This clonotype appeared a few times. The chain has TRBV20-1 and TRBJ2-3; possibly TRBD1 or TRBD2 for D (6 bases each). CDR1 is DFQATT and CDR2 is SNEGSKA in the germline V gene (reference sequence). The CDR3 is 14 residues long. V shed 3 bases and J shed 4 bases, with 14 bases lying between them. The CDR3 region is CSASRRGVADTQYF. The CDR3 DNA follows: TGCAGTGCTAGTAGGAGGGGGGTTGCAGATACGCAGTATTTT.

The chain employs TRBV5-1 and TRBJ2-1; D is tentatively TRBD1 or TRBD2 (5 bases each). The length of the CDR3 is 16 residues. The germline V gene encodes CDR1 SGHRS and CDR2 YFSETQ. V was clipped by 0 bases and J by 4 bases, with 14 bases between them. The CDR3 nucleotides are TGCGCCAGCAGCTTGGAGGTGGGGACGATATACAATGAGCAGTTCTTC. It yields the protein CASSLEVGTIYNEQFF.

The CDR3 DNA sequence: TGTGCCAGCAGCTTACCGGACAGGGTTTGGGAGACCCAGTACTTC. Its translation is CASSLPDRVWETQYF. The V call is TRBV7-8, the J call TRBJ2-5, with TRBD1 matching over 8 bases. This CDR3 region has 15 residues. J was trimmed by 5 bases and V by 2 bases; bases with no gene match: 7. CDR1 is SGHVS and CDR2 is FQNEAQ in the germline V gene.

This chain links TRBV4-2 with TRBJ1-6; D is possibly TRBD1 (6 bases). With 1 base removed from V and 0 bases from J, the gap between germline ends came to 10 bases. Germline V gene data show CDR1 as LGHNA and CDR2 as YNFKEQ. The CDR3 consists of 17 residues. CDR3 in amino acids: CASSQVGGGSYNSPLHF. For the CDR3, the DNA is TGTGCCAGCAGCCAAGTTGGAGGGGGCTCCTATAATTCACCCCTCCACTTT.

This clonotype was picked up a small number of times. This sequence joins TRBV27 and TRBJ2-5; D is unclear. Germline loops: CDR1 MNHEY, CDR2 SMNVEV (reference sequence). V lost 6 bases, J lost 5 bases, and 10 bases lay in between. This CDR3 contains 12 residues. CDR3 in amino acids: CASRGVAETQYF. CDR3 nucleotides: TGTGCCAGCAGAGGAGTAGCCGAGACCCAGTACTTC.

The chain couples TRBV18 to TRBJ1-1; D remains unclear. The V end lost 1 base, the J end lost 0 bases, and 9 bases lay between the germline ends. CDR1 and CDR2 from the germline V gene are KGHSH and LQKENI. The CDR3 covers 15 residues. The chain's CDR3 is CASSPRAKMNTEAFF. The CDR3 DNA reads TGTGCCAGCTCACCACGGGCAAAAATGAACACTGAAGCTTTCTTT.

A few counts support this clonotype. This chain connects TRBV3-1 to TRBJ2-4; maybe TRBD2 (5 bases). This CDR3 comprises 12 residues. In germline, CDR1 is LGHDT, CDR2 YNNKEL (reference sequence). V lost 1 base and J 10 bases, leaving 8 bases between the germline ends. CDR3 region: CASSQGPGIQYF. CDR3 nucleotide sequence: TGTGCCAGCAGCCAAGGCCCGGGGATTCAGTACTTC. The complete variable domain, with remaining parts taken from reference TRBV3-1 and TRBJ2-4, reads DTAVSQTPKYLVTQMGNDKSIKCEQNLGHDTMYWYKQDSKKFLKIMFSYNNKELIINETVPNRFSPKSPDKAHLNLHINSLELGDSAVYFCASSQGPGIQYFGAGTRLSVL.

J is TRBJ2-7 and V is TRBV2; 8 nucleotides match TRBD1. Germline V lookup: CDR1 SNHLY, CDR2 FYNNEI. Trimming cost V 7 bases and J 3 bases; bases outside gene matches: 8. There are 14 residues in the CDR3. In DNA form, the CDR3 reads TGTGCCAGCACCTCCGGACAGGGAGTCTACGAGCAGTACGTC. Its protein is CASTSGQGVYEQYV.

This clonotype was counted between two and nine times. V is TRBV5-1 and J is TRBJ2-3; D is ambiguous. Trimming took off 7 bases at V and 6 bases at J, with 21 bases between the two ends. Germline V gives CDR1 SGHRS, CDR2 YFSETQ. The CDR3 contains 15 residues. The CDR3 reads CASARAALAVDTQYF. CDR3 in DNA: TGCGCCAGCGCTCGAGCAGCCCTTGCCGTCGATACGCAGTATTTT.

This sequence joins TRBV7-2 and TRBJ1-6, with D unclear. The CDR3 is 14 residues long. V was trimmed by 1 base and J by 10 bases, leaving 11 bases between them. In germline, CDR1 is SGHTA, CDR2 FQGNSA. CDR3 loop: CASSLVRLGSPLHF. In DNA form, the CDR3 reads TGTGCCAGCAGCTTAGTTCGACTCGGGTCACCCCTCCACTTT.

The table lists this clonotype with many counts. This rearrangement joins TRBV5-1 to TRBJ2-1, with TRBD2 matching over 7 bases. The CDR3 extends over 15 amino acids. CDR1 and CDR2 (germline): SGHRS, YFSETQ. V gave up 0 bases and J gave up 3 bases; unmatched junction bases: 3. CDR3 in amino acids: CASSLDGGNYNEQFF. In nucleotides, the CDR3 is TGCGCCAGCAGCTTGGACGGGGGGAACTACAATGAGCAGTTCTTC.

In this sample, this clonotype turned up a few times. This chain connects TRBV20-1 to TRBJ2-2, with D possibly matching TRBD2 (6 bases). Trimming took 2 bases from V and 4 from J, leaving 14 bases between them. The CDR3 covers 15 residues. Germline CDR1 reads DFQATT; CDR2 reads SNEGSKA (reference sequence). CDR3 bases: TGCAGTGCTAGACGAAGGACGGAGGGCACCGGGGAGCTGTTTTTT. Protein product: CSARRRTEGTGELFF.

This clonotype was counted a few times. In nucleotides, the CDR3 is TGTGCCAGCGGGACAGGGCACTACGAGCAGTACGTC. Residues: CASGTGHYEQYV. The rearrangement joins TRBV28 to TRBJ2-7; TRBD1 agrees at 9 bases. The length of the CDR3 is 12 residues. V was pared by 8 bases and J by 3 bases, with 2 bases of the junction left unmatched. Germline V gene lookup returns CDR1 MDHEN and CDR2 SYDVKM.

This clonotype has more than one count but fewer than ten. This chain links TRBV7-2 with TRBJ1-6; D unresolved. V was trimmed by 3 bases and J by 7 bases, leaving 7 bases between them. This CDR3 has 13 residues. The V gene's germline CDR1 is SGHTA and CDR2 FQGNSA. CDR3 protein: CASSFGPNSPLHF. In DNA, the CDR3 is TGTGCCAGCAGCTTCGGACCAAATTCACCCCTCCACTTT.

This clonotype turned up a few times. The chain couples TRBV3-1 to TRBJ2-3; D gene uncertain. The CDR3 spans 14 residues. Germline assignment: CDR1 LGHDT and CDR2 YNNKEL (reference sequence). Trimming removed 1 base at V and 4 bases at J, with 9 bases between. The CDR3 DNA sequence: TGTGCCAGCAGCCAAGCCAGATCAGCAGATACGCAGTATTTT. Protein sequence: CASSQARSADTQYF.

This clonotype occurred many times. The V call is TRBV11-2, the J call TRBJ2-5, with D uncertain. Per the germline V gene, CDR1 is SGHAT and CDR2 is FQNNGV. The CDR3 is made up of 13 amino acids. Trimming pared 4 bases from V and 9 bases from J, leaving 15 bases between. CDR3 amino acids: CASSSSPRSPQYF. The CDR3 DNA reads TGTGCCAGCAGCTCCAGCCCAAGGAGCCCCCAGTACTTC.

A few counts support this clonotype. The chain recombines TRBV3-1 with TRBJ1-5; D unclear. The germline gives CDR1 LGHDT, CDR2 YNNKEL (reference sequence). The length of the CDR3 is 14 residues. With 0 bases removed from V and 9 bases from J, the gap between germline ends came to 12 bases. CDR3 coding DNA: TGTGCCAGCAGCCAAGAGACCTACACCGGGCCCCAGCATTTT. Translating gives CASSQETYTGPQHF.

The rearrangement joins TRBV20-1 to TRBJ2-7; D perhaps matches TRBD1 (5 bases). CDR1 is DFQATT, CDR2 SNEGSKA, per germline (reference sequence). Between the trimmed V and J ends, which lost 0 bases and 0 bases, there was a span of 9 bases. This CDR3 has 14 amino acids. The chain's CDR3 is CSARDRRGSYEQYF. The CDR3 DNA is TGCAGTGCTAGAGATCGAAGGGGCTCCTACGAGCAGTACTTC.

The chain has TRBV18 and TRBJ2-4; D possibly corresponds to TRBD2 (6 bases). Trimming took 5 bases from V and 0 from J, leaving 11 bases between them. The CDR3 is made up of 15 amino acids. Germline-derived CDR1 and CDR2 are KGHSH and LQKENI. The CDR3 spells CASSGGYIAKNIQYF. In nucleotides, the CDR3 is TGTGCCAGCTCAGGGGGGTACATAGCCAAAAACATTCAGTACTTC.